The entry that follows covers one T cell receptor (beta chain) sequence. The target antigen is unknown. The data were taken from a study of CXCR3-negative and CXCR3-positive naive CD8 T cells. Findings and limits, study-wide: Naive cells positive for CXCR3 carried more hydrophobic TRB CDR3s than CXCR3-negative ones.

All TRB cDNA libraries came from 5' RACE performed with UMI labels. TCRdb reanalyzed the 5' RACE reads, giving one entry per CDR3 protein sequence and no DNA. The sample has roughly 80,000 distinct CDR3 sequences. This CDR3 has 16 amino acids. Germline-derived CDR1 and CDR2 are LNHNV and YYDKDF (reference sequence). The clonotype comes from a human donor in good health. Some clones in this sample may be carry-over from other donors' samples. The chain links TRBV15 to TRBJ2-2; there is no DNA to check the TCRdb D call of TRBD1. The sample was naive CXCR3+ CD8+ T cells from blood. Subset specified: CD45RO-CCR7+CD27+CD95- naive CD8+ T cells expressing CXCR3 (TNR3+). The CDR3 loop reads CATSRPTGWGTGELFF.